A selection of T cell receptor beta chains follows, all from one sample in a study of cytomegalovirus exposure and HLA in healthy donors. TCRdb keeps only in-frame clones here, not all; method: immunoSEQ multiplex PCR. The table has fewer than 250,000 clones, roughly three quarters seen once; the top ten hold approximately 0.4%. Material for sequencing was PBMCs. These receptors all come from a male donor in good health and CMV-seropositive. The CDR3 runs from the conserved cysteine through the conserved F or W. Each record gives: J gene, D gene, V gene, CDR3 protein. The D gene is left open where the match is weak.

J gene: TRBJ1-6; D gene: -; V gene: TRBV7-6; CDR3 protein: CASSLNGDLPLHF
J gene: TRBJ1-1; D gene: -; V gene: TRBV19; CDR3 protein: CASSPGGRGPTEAFF
J gene: TRBJ2-7; D gene: TRBD1; V gene: TRBV4-3; CDR3 protein: CASSQRTTGTGVLNEQYF
J gene: TRBJ2-5; D gene: TRBD1; V gene: TRBV4-1; CDR3 protein: CASSPPDRATETQYF
J gene: TRBJ2-7; D gene: TRBD1; V gene: TRBV7-9; CDR3 protein: CASSLVVGQGYEQYF
J gene: TRBJ2-2; D gene: -; V gene: TRBV2; CDR3 protein: CASRGGPGELFF
J gene: TRBJ2-1; D gene: TRBD1; V gene: TRBV10-3; CDR3 protein: CAISLGQGFNEQFF
J gene: TRBJ2-2; D gene: -; V gene: TRBV15; CDR3 protein: CATSSSIPGELFF
J gene: TRBJ1-5; D gene: -; V gene: TRBV19; CDR3 protein: CASRDSSNQPQHF
J gene: TRBJ2-7; D gene: -; V gene: TRBV7-6; CDR3 protein: CASARGAHEQYF
J gene: TRBJ2-7; D gene: TRBD2; V gene: TRBV28; CDR3 protein: CASSPGLAASYEQYF
J gene: TRBJ1-1; D gene: -; V gene: TRBV5-4; CDR3 protein: CASSLGLHTEAFF
J gene: TRBJ2-3; D gene: -; V gene: TRBV27; CDR3 protein: CASSPRSGQSTDTQYF
J gene: -; D gene: TRBD1; V gene: TRBV7-7; CDR3 protein: CASSFGTAHEQYF
J gene: TRBJ2-1; D gene: TRBD2; V gene: TRBV6-6; CDR3 protein: CASRTTSGNYNEQFF
J gene: TRBJ1-1; D gene: -; V gene: TRBV9; CDR3 protein: CASSGGFRNTEAFF
J gene: TRBJ2-2; D gene: TRBD1; V gene: TRBV27; CDR3 protein: CASRTGDRTNTGELFF
J gene: TRBJ2-3; D gene: -; V gene: TRBV9; CDR3 protein: CASSVGGDPWDTQYF
J gene: -; D gene: TRBD2; V gene: TRBV5-4; CDR3 protein: CASSRGLAGSYEQYF
J gene: TRBJ2-7; D gene: TRBD2; V gene: TRBV6-5; CDR3 protein: CASSYPTTSGGRKYF
J gene: TRBJ2-7; D gene: -; V gene: TRBV19; CDR3 protein: CASSKENYEQYF
J gene: TRBJ1-5; D gene: -; V gene: TRBV19; CDR3 protein: CATRASNQPQHF
J gene: TRBJ2-7; D gene: -; V gene: TRBV28; CDR3 protein: CASSPVKPYEQYF
J gene: TRBJ2-6; D gene: -; V gene: TRBV9; CDR3 protein: CASSVLAGANVLTF